This TCR beta chain is drawn from a study of T cell responses to AZD1222 COVID-19 vaccine. The assay was immunoSEQ multiplex PCR, and TCRdb's table has in-frame clones only and misses some. This sample yields about 150,000 clones, of which roughly nine tenths are seen a single time; 15% to 20% belongs to the top ten. Regarding this clone: Its antigen is not identified.

General study points: Increased Spike-specific TCR breadth and depth were observed after two AZD1222 doses. In all cases, repertoires were sampled only after the peak T cell response. Across the whole spike, CD4 TCRs peaked at regions 160-218 and 743-854.

The V and J ends lost 2 bases and 1 base respectively, with 2 bases between them. The CDR3 extends over 12 amino acids. Germline values: CDR1 SGHTA, CDR2 FQGNSA. The receptor's source is an adult in good health. The genes are TRBV7-2 and TRBJ1-1; D unclear. This material consisted of peripheral blood, taken on day 0 of AZD1222 vaccination. The chain's CDR3 is CASSLSNTEAFF. As DNA, the CDR3 is TGTGCCAGCAGCTTATCGAACACTGAAGCTTTCTTT. Together with reference TRBV7-2 and TRBJ1-1, the CDR3 gives the full variable domain: GAGVSQSPSNKVTEKGKDVELRCDPISGHTALYWYRQSLGQGLEFLIYFQGNSAPDKSGLPSDRFSAERTGGSVSTLTIQRTQQEDSAVYLCASSLSNTEAFFGQGTRLTVV.